This entry concerns a single T cell receptor (beta chain). What antigen it recognizes has not been identified. No base-level quality is on record; no much larger clone is a single base apart. Whole blood was collected in K2EDTA tubes by collaborating institutions according to the institutions' own protocols. For TCRbeta analysis, collaborators shipped samples in one of three forms: frozen whole blood, isolated PBMCs, or DNA extracted from either of those sample types. The data derive from a study of blood T cell repertoires in COVID-19 (dated by TCRdb to 2019 to 2021). Study-level background: Samples from collaborators originated in the United States, Italy and Spain and spanned both the acute and convalescent phases of COVID-19. Deeply sampled blood TCRbeta repertoires from subjects exposed to, actively infected with, or recovered from COVID-19 were included in the dataset. Where HLA class I and class II types were available, the types were taken from metadata supplied by the sample provider, not from assay-based typing. Nearly every sample came with metadata listing a de-identified subject ID, COVID-19 status, age in years and sex. The repertoires were made available in a free public database intended to serve as a resource for research on the immune response to SARS-CoV-2. The material from the prospective study consisted of cDNA or gDNA derived from T cells, B-cell-depleted T cells, or PBMCs. The samples were drawn from the first 160 participants of the ongoing ImmuneRACE study and from 1,200 or so subjects provided by 6 global collaborators.

TCRbeta CDR3 regions were amplified from genomic DNA using the immunoSEQ Assay, a bias-controlled multiplex PCR. The source study handled its data this way. The number of nucleated cells in each sample was estimated by amplification of reference gene primers within the assay. To quantify the absolute abundance of each unique TCRbeta CDR3 rearrangement, sequence reads were collapsed and filtered. For each sample, productive Simpson clonality was calculated as the square root of Simpson's diversity index over productive rearrangements. Held by TCRdb, this immuneACCESS table contains in-frame sequences only and omits some clones. Under half of the omission traces to an unresolved V gene where checked; the cause of the rest is unknown. The V and J calls and clone size come from that table; D and trimming were worked out from the DNA. The sample table contains about 160,000 clones; only one count was recorded for about 88% of them. More than 1% of the sample rests with the top ten.

CDR1 and CDR2 are drawn from the germline V gene: SGHRS, YFSETQ. V ends up 3 bases short and J 8 bases short, with an unmatched junction base count of 12. The CDR3 numbers 15 residues from cysteine through phenylalanine. CDR3 DNA only is kept here, 45 bases in frame from base 1. Results and caveats for the whole study, not just this receptor: The quantity of clinical and demographic metadata differed by source and by participant and was supplied without curation.

The specimen was peripheral blood. This receptor chain uses TRBV5-1 and TRBJ1-2; 8 junctional bases match TRBD1. This sequence originates from a man aged 35 to 55 with acute or convalescent COVID-19. The CDR3 region has the sequence CASSSETGVVFGYTF. The nucleotide sequence reads as follows: TGCGCCAGCAGCTCGGAGACAGGGGTTGTTTTCGGCTACACCTTC.